Each of the 30 T cell receptor beta chains below was sequenced from the same sample in a study of T cells in Graves' hyperthyroidism and ophthalmopathy. There were TCR beta CDR3 regions amplified from RNA transcripts. A first-round RT-PCR of the TCR CDR3 used the HTBI primer set. Each CDR3 protein gets one entry after TCRdb re-called the multiplex PCR reads with MiXCR. The table shows 340,000 or so distinct CDR3 sequences, with roughly 17% occurring only once. The sample was blood. The receptor source for this set is a man aged 30 to 39 with Graves' hyperthyroidism.

This clonotype was counted at least ten times. The chain employs TRBV3-1 and TRBJ2-1; D is ambiguous. The germline V gene has CDR1 LGHDT and CDR2 YNNKEL (reference sequence). The CDR3 is made up of 11 amino acids. With 1 base removed from V and 11 bases from J, the gap between germline ends came to 6 bases. The CDR3 nucleotides are TGTGCCAGCAGCCAAGCTCTGAAGCAGTTCTTC. It encodes CASSQALKQFF.

This clonotype was seen more than once but under ten times. V usage is TRBV4-1 and J usage is TRBJ2-7; D gene ambiguous. CDR3 length: 15 residues. Trimming left V 0 bases short and J 3 bases short, with 12 bases between. Germline-derived CDR1 and CDR2 are MGHRA and YSYEKL. The CDR3 region is CASSQDIYRHYEQYF. In DNA, the CDR3 is TGCGCCAGCAGCCAAGATATTTATAGACACTACGAGCAGTACTTC.

This clonotype occurred many times. This chain connects TRBV10-3 to TRBJ2-1; TRBD2 aligns across 8 bases. The CDR3 consists of 19 residues. Germline V CDR1 and CDR2: ENHRY, SYGVKD. Trimming cost V 0 bases and J 0 bases; bases outside gene matches: 10. In DNA form, the CDR3 reads TGTGCCATCAGTGAGTCGAGGGGCTCGGCGGGAGGCTCCTACAATGAGCAGTTCTTC. Protein product: CAISESRGSAGGSYNEQFF.

This clonotype appeared many times. V gene TRBV20-1 combines with J gene TRBJ2-3; D could derive from TRBD1 or TRBD2 (5 bases each). The CDR3 is made up of 17 amino acids. Per the germline V gene, CDR1 is DFQATT and CDR2 is SNEGSKA (reference sequence). Trimming took 3 bases from V and 2 from J, leaving 21 bases between them. The CDR3 sequence: CSASPKIPGRATDTQYF. The CDR3, as DNA: TGCAGTGCTAGTCCCAAGATCCCGGGACGAGCCACAGATACGCAGTATTTT.

This clonotype was counted a few times. The chain employs TRBV9 and TRBJ1-3; D is undetermined. Germline values: CDR1 SGDLS, CDR2 YYNGEE. V was trimmed by 0 bases and J by 0 bases, leaving 7 bases between them. The CDR3 is 15 amino acids. CDR3 in amino acids: CASSVEGSSGNTIYF. DNA for the CDR3: TGTGCCAGCAGCGTAGAGGGCAGCTCTGGAAACACCATATATTTT.

This clonotype was seen more than once but under ten times. Here the CDR3 DNA reads TGCGCCAGCAGCCCCGAGGGACGGCTAAGCACAGATACGCAGTATTTT. This encodes CASSPEGRLSTDTQYF. The gene calls are TRBV5-1 and TRBJ2-3; the D gene could be TRBD1 or TRBD2 (5 bases each). CDR1 is SGHRS and CDR2 is YFSETQ in the germline V gene. The CDR3 is 16 residues long. V lost 4 bases to trimming and J lost 0 bases, with 15 bases between them.

This clonotype has ten or more counts. An end of the junction differs from the germline gene, which may be a read error. This chain uses TRBV7-7 with TRBJ2-1; TRBD1 aligns across 9 bases. The CDR3 totals 14 residues. The germline V gene has CDR1 SSHAT and CDR2 FNYEAQ (reference sequence). The CDR3 loop is CASSSGTGLDEQFF. The CDR3, as DNA: TGTGCTAGCAGCTCAGGGACAGGGCTTGATGAGCAGTTCTTC.

This clonotype was detected many times. The genes are TRBV6-1 and TRBJ1-1; 7 bases match TRBD1. This CDR3 has 14 residues. Germline lookup yields CDR1 MNHNS and CDR2 SASEGT. J gave up 4 bases and V 5 bases, and 7 bases lay outside the gene matches. The CDR3: CASSRDRVLTEAFF. CDR3 nucleotides: TGTGCCAGCAGTCGCGACAGGGTTCTCACTGAAGCTTTCTTT.

The chain recombines TRBV19 with TRBJ1-5; 8 bases fit TRBD1. In germline, CDR1 is LNHDA, CDR2 SQIVND (reference sequence). The J segment lost 1 base and the V segment lost 6 bases, leaving 5 bases of the junction unmatched. The CDR3 sequence is 15 residues long. In nucleotides, the CDR3 is TGTGCCAGTAGCAAGACAGGGGACAGCAATCAGCCCCAGCATTTT. Translating gives CASSKTGDSNQPQHF. Combining the CDR3 with reference TRBV19 and TRBJ1-5 gives the whole variable domain DGGITQSPKYLFRKEGQNVTLSCEQNLNHDAMYWYRQDPGQGLRLIYYSQIVNDFQKGDIAEGYSVSREKKESFPLTVTSAQKNPTAFYLCASSKTGDSNQPQHFGDGTRLSIL.

The V call is TRBV9, the J call TRBJ1-5, with a possible D match to TRBD1 (5 bases). CDR1 and CDR2 (germline): SGDLS, YYNGEE. V dropped 0 bases and J dropped 6 bases, with 13 bases sitting between them. The CDR3 spans 15 residues. DNA of the CDR3: TGTGCCAGCAGCGTAGGGGGGAGTCAGGGTCAGCCCCAGCATTTT. This encodes CASSVGGSQGQPQHF.

This clonotype has at least ten counts. The rearrangement links TRBV30 to TRBJ2-5, with D unclear. The CDR3 covers 14 residues. Trimming cost V 0 bases and J 5 bases, with 13 bases left between them. Germline CDR1 and CDR2: GTSNPN and SVGIG (reference sequence). The CDR3 spells CAWSVHGAPETQYF. DNA of the CDR3: TGTGCCTGGAGTGTACATGGTGCCCCGGAGACCCAGTACTTC.

The chain uses TRBV6-1 and TRBJ2-2, with 9 bases fitting TRBD1. V dropped 5 bases and J dropped 3; count of bases not matched to a gene: 7. This CDR3 is built from 16 residues. Germline V gives CDR1 MNHNS, CDR2 SASEGT. CDR3 sequence (DNA): TGTGCCAGCAGTACGGCGGGACAGGGTTACACCGGGGAGCTGTTTTTT. Its protein is CASSTAGQGYTGELFF.

This clonotype was seen only a few times. J is TRBJ2-7 and V is TRBV19; D possibly corresponds to TRBD2 (5 bases). The CDR3 length is 14 residues. Between the trimmed V and J ends, which lost 3 bases and 2 bases, there was a span of 11 bases. Per the germline V gene, CDR1 is LNHDA and CDR2 is SQIVND (reference sequence). The CDR3 DNA reads as TGTGCCAGTAGTATTAGGTGGCGGGCCTACGAGCAGTACTTC. Protein product: CASSIRWRAYEQYF.

This chain connects TRBV10-3 to TRBJ2-7; perhaps TRBD1 as D (6 bases). The CDR3 runs 12 residues. Trimming shortened V by 7 bases and J by 2 bases, and 9 bases separated the two germline ends. The V gene's germline CDR1 is ENHRY and CDR2 SYGVKD. The CDR3 loop reads CAIKEGAYEQYF. In nucleotides, the CDR3 is TGTGCCATCAAAGAGGGGGCCTACGAGCAGTACTTC.

This clonotype was detected a few times. The J gene is TRBJ1-5, the V gene TRBV19; D perhaps matches TRBD1 (5 bases). The CDR3 consists of 13 residues. V lost 4 bases and J lost 6, with 10 bases in between. Per the germline V gene, CDR1 is LNHDA and CDR2 is SQIVND (reference sequence). CDR3 loop: CASSTGRGQPQHF. In nucleotides, the CDR3 is TGTGCCAGTAGTACAGGGAGGGGTCAGCCCCAGCATTTT. The full variable domain, in which reference TRBV19 and TRBJ1-5 provide the parts outside the CDR3, is DGGITQSPKYLFRKEGQNVTLSCEQNLNHDAMYWYRQDPGQGLRLIYYSQIVNDFQKGDIAEGYSVSREKKESFPLTVTSAQKNPTAFYLCASSTGRGQPQHFGDGTRLSIL.

In this sample, this clonotype turned up many times. J is TRBJ2-3 and V is TRBV5-6; TRBD1 is a possible D gene (5 bases). V shed 1 base and J shed 5 bases, with 17 bases lying between them. CDR3 size: 16 residues. In germline, CDR1 is SGHDT, CDR2 YYEEEE. DNA of the CDR3: TGTGCCAGCAGCTTGATCGGACACCAACTGGGAGATACGCAGTATTTT. It encodes CASSLIGHQLGDTQYF. The full variable domain, rest sourced from reference TRBV5-6 and TRBJ2-3, is DAGVTQSPTHLIKTRGQQVTLRCSPKSGHDTVSWYQQALGQGPQFIFQYYEEEERQRGNFPDRFSGHQFPNYSSELNVNALLLGDSALYLCASSLIGHQLGDTQYFGPGTRLTVL.

This rearrangement joins TRBV6-1 to TRBJ1-6; D possibly corresponds to TRBD1 (5 bases). V dropped 4 bases and J dropped 7 bases, with 11 bases sitting between them. Germline CDR1 MNHNS, CDR2 SASEGT. The CDR3 loop spans 14 amino acids. The CDR3 bases are TGTGCCAGCAGTGCTACCTCAGGGAATTCACCCCTCCACTTT. This translates into CASSATSGNSPLHF.

The chain carries TRBV4-1 and TRBJ1-2; D remains ambiguous. The CDR3 runs 15 residues. The V gene lost 1 base and the J gene lost 0 bases, with 9 bases spanning the gap. The germline CDR1 and CDR2 sequences are MGHRA and YSYEKL. DNA for the CDR3: TGCGCCAGCAGCCAAGGCGTGGGTTCTAACTATGGCTACACCTTC. Protein product: CASSQGVGSNYGYTF.

This clonotype occurred many times. V is TRBV11-2 and J is TRBJ2-1, with 11 bases identical to TRBD2. Trimming took 4 bases from V and 4 from J; bases not matched to a gene: 3. Germline assignment: CDR1 SGHAT and CDR2 FQNNGV. The CDR3 spans 15 residues. CDR3: CASSSTSGRYNEQFF. The CDR3 bases are TGTGCCAGCAGCTCTACTAGCGGGAGATACAATGAGCAGTTCTTC.

The J gene is TRBJ2-2, the V gene TRBV19, with TRBD2 matching over 14 bases. The CDR3 loop spans 19 amino acids. The V gene's germline CDR1 is LNHDA and CDR2 SQIVND (reference sequence). With V trimmed by 5 bases and J by 1 base, 9 bases remained unmatched. The CDR3 loop is CASSSRTSGRPLNTGELFF. CDR3 DNA: TGTGCCAGTAGTTCCCGGACTAGCGGGAGGCCCTTGAACACCGGGGAGCTGTTTTTT.

The chain is built from TRBV18 and TRBJ1-4, with TRBD1 as a possible D gene (5 bases). Per the germline V gene, CDR1 is KGHSH and CDR2 is LQKENI. V dropped 2 bases and J dropped 0 bases, with 16 bases sitting between them. CDR3 length equals 18 residues. The CDR3 sequence: CASSPRRQQSATNEKLFF. The CDR3 nucleotides read TGTGCCAGCTCACCAAGGAGACAGCAGTCTGCAACTAATGAAAAACTGTTTTTT.

This clonotype was seen more than once but under ten times. The chain links TRBV15 to TRBJ1-2; 7 positions match TRBD1. This CDR3 spans 13 amino acids. Germline V CDR1 and CDR2: LNHNV, YYDKDF (reference sequence). Trimming removed 3 bases from V and 8 bases from J; junction bases left unmatched: 6. The CDR3 region has the DNA TGTGCCACCAGCAGTACAGGGGCGATCGGCTACACCTTC. It codes for CATSSTGAIGYTF.

A few counts support this clonotype. The chain recombines TRBV7-9 with TRBJ1-2; D unresolved. V was clipped by 4 bases and J by 0 bases, with 3 bases between them. There are 12 residues in the CDR3. CDR1 SEHNR and CDR2 FQNEAQ come from the germline V gene (reference sequence). For the CDR3, the DNA is TGTGCCAGCAGCTCTTCTAACTATGGCTACACCTTC. The encoded protein is CASSSSNYGYTF. The full variable domain, rest sourced from reference TRBV7-9 and TRBJ1-2, is DTGVSQNPRHKITKRGQNVTFRCDPISEHNRLYWYRQTLGQGPEFLTYFQNEAQLEKSRLLSDRFSAERPKGSFSTLEIQRTEQGDSAMYLCASSSSNYGYTFGSGTRLTVV.

The CDR3 here is CASSDPTTGELFF. The DNA of the CDR3 is TGTGCCAGTAGTGATCCAACCACCGGGGAGCTGTTTTTT. V gene TRBV19 combines with J gene TRBJ2-2; no clear D. The CDR3 length is 13 residues. Germline assignment: CDR1 LNHDA and CDR2 SQIVND (reference sequence). The V and J ends lost 5 bases and 4 bases respectively, with 8 bases between them. Combining the CDR3 with reference TRBV19 and TRBJ2-2 gives the whole variable domain DGGITQSPKYLFRKEGQNVTLSCEQNLNHDAMYWYRQDPGQGLRLIYYSQIVNDFQKGDIAEGYSVSREKKESFPLTVTSAQKNPTAFYLCASSDPTTGELFFGEGSRLTVL.

This chain joins TRBV10-3 and TRBJ2-3, with 9 bases that match TRBD2. The ends lost 10 bases at V and 1 base at J; junction bases unmatched: 9. The CDR3 consists of 15 residues. Germline CDR1 and CDR2: ENHRY and SYGVKD. DNA for the CDR3: TGTGCCACACTAAAGCGGGAGGCGCGCACAGATACGCAGTATTTT. This codes for CATLKREARTDTQYF.

This clonotype was recorded many times. V and J are TRBV5-1 and TRBJ2-7, with 12 bases aligning to TRBD2. V gave up 4 bases and J gave up 5 bases; unmatched junction bases: 4. Germline V gives CDR1 SGHRS, CDR2 YFSETQ. CDR3 length equals 14 residues. The CDR3 DNA is TGCGCCAGCAGCCCCCGGACTAGCGGGAACGAGCAGTACTTC. Amino acids: CASSPRTSGNEQYF.

This rearrangement joins TRBV7-9 to TRBJ1-2; TRBD1 agrees at 11 bases. CDR1 is SEHNR, CDR2 FQNEAQ, per germline (reference sequence). The CDR3 is 15 residues long. J lost 4 bases, V lost 5 bases, and 6 bases had no gene match. The CDR3 spells CASSRDRGVSYGYTF. The CDR3 DNA sequence: TGTGCCAGCAGCCGGGACAGGGGGGTTAGCTATGGCTACACCTTC.

The chain recombines TRBV20-1 with TRBJ1-1, with TRBD1 matching over 7 bases. The CDR3 totals 12 residues. The J segment lost 0 bases and the V segment lost 8 bases, leaving 3 bases of the junction unmatched. Germline lookup yields CDR1 DFQATT and CDR2 SNEGSKA (reference sequence). CDR3 loop: CSTGTVNTEAFF. CDR3 nucleotide sequence: TGCAGTACCGGGACAGTGAACACTGAAGCTTTCTTT.

The sample holds a few counts of this clonotype. This chain joins TRBV7-3 and TRBJ2-6; D remains ambiguous. CDR1 and CDR2 (germline): SGHTA, FQGTGA. This CDR3 has 13 residues. The germline V and J ends were trimmed by 9 bases and 2 bases, with 8 bases remaining between them. The CDR3 DNA reads TGTGCCAGTAGTTCCCCTGGGGCCAACGTCCTGACTTTC. Translation gives CASSSPGANVLTF.

At least ten counts were recorded for this clonotype. V is TRBV12-3 or TRBV12-4 and J is TRBJ1-2; D ambiguous. With 5 bases removed from V and 1 base from J, the gap between germline ends came to 11 bases. The CDR3 covers 14 residues. CDR3 sequence reads: CASSAGTHNYGYTF. In nucleotides, the CDR3 is TGTGCCAGCAGTGCCGGCACACATAACTATGGCTACACCTTC.